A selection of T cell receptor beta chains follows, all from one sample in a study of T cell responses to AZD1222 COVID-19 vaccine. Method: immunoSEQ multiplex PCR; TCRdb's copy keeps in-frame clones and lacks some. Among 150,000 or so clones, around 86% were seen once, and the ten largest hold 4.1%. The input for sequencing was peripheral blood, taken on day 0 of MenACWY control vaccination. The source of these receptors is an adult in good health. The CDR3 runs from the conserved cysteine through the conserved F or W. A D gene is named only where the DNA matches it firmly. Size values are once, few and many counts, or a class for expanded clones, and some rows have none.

CDR3 protein: CASSSNTRTGELFF; CDR3 DNA: TGTGCCAGCAGCTCCAATACTAGGACCGGGGAGCTGTTTTTT; clone size: -; D gene: -; J gene: TRBJ2-2; V gene: TRBV7-9
CDR3 protein: CASSQDSGHGNTIYF; CDR3 DNA: TGCGCCAGCAGCCAAGATTCGGGGCACGGAAACACCATATATTTT; clone size: -; D gene: -; J gene: TRBJ1-3; V gene: TRBV4-1
CDR3 protein: CASSISTDYSNQPQHF; CDR3 DNA: TGTGCCAGTAGTATTAGCACAGATTATAGCAATCAGCCCCAGCATTTT; clone size: -; D gene: -; J gene: TRBJ1-5; V gene: TRBV19
CDR3 protein: CASSEGRDRVLIYGYTF; CDR3 DNA: TGTGCCAGCAGTGAAGGCCGGGACAGGGTCTTAATCTATGGCTACACCTTC; clone size: -; D gene: TRBD1; J gene: TRBJ1-2; V gene: TRBV6-1
CDR3 protein: CASSVELAGYNEQFF; CDR3 DNA: TGTGCCAGCAGCGTAGAGCTAGCAGGGTACAATGAGCAGTTCTTC; clone size: once; D gene: -; J gene: TRBJ2-1; V gene: TRBV9
CDR3 protein: CSARGITNEKLFF; CDR3 DNA: TGCAGCGCCCGGGGAATAACTAATGAAAAACTGTTTTTT; clone size: -; D gene: -; J gene: TRBJ1-4; V gene: TRBV29-1
CDR3 protein: CASSRLAGENTDTQYF; CDR3 DNA: TGTGCCAGCAGTAGACTAGCGGGGGAAAACACAGATACGCAGTATTTT; clone size: -; D gene: TRBD2; J gene: TRBJ2-3; V gene: TRBV28
CDR3 protein: CASSVRSWGGAELSNTEAFF; CDR3 DNA: TGTGCCAGCAGCGTAAGGAGTTGGGGAGGGGCAGAACTTTCGAACACTGAAGCTTTCTTT; clone size: -; D gene: -; J gene: TRBJ1-1; V gene: TRBV9
CDR3 protein: CASSKTSGGPLTEQYF; CDR3 DNA: TGTGCCAGCAGTAAGACTAGCGGGGGCCCTTTGACCGAGCAGTACTTC; clone size: -; D gene: TRBD2; J gene: TRBJ2-7; V gene: TRBV27
CDR3 protein: CATRVGSNNSPLHF; CDR3 DNA: TGTGCCACACGGGTAGGATCGAATAATTCACCCCTCCACTTT; clone size: -; D gene: -; J gene: TRBJ1-6; V gene: TRBV6-5
CDR3 protein: CASSGAGVSTDTQYF; CDR3 DNA: TGTGCCAGCAGTGGGGCGGGGGTTTCCACAGATACGCAGTATTTT; clone size: -; D gene: TRBD2; J gene: TRBJ2-3; V gene: TRBV2
CDR3 protein: CASSFDRDSGETQYF; CDR3 DNA: TGCGCCAGCAGCTTTGACCGGGACAGCGGGGAGACCCAGTACTTC; clone size: once; D gene: -; J gene: TRBJ2-5; V gene: TRBV5-1
CDR3 protein: CASSSRNEKLFF; CDR3 DNA: TGTGCCAGCAGCTCCAGGAATGAAAAACTGTTTTTT; clone size: few; D gene: -; J gene: TRBJ1-4; V gene: TRBV5-8
CDR3 protein: CASSIGGGADTQYF; CDR3 DNA: TGCGCCAGCAGCATCGGCGGGGGGGCGGATACGCAGTATTTT; clone size: -; D gene: TRBD2; J gene: TRBJ2-3; V gene: TRBV5-1
CDR3 protein: CASSSPDRAAYGYTF; CDR3 DNA: TGTGCCAGCAGTTCGCCGGACAGGGCGGCCTATGGCTACACCTTC; clone size: few; D gene: TRBD1; J gene: TRBJ1-2; V gene: TRBV6-5
CDR3 protein: CASSQGLAGGSETQYF; CDR3 DNA: TGTGCCAGTAGCCAAGGACTAGCGGGGGGCTCAGAGACCCAGTACTTC; clone size: -; D gene: TRBD2; J gene: TRBJ2-5; V gene: TRBV19
CDR3 protein: CASNANTEAFF; CDR3 DNA: TGTGCCAGCAACGCAAACACTGAAGCTTTCTTT; clone size: -; D gene: -; J gene: TRBJ1-1; V gene: TRBV28
CDR3 protein: CASSPRGGPLNEQFF; CDR3 DNA: TGTGCCAGCAGCCCACGCGGGGGCCCCCTTAATGAGCAGTTCTTC; clone size: -; D gene: -; J gene: TRBJ2-1; V gene: TRBV11-3
CDR3 protein: CATSSRDLGSDTQYF; CDR3 DNA: TGTGCCACCAGCAGCCGGGACCTCGGGTCAGATACGCAGTATTTT; clone size: -; D gene: -; J gene: TRBJ2-3; V gene: TRBV15
CDR3 protein: CASSLEGGTEAFF; CDR3 DNA: TGTGCCAGCAGCTTGGAGGGGGGCACTGAAGCTTTCTTT; clone size: few; D gene: -; J gene: TRBJ1-1; V gene: TRBV5-4
CDR3 protein: CASSSSDRVQYTF; CDR3 DNA: -; clone size: -; D gene: -; J gene: TRBJ1-2; V gene: TRBV27
CDR3 protein: CASSKGWATIDTEAFF; CDR3 DNA: TGTGCCAGCAGCAAAGGGTGGGCAACTATCGACACTGAAGCTTTCTTT; clone size: -; D gene: -; J gene: TRBJ1-1; V gene: TRBV7-9
CDR3 protein: CASRLTGAVYNEQFF; CDR3 DNA: TGTGCCAGCAGGTTGACAGGGGCTGTTTACAATGAGCAGTTCTTC; clone size: once; D gene: TRBD1; J gene: TRBJ2-1; V gene: TRBV6-5
CDR3 protein: CASSLSSSYGYTF; CDR3 DNA: TGTGCCAGCAGCTTAAGTTCCAGCTATGGCTACACCTTC; clone size: -; D gene: -; J gene: TRBJ1-2; V gene: TRBV7-8
CDR3 protein: CASSKESGGRYYEQYF; CDR3 DNA: TGTGCCAGCAGCAAAGAATCGGGGGGGCGTTATTACGAGCAGTACTTC; clone size: -; D gene: -; J gene: TRBJ2-7; V gene: TRBV21-1
CDR3 protein: CASSRAGGPGETQYF; CDR3 DNA: TGTGCCAGCAGCCGAGCAGGGGGACCTGGGGAGACCCAGTACTTC; clone size: -; D gene: TRBD1; J gene: TRBJ2-5; V gene: TRBV5-5
CDR3 protein: CASRQGSETQYF; CDR3 DNA: TGTGCCAGCAGACAGGGGAGCGAGACCCAGTACTTC; clone size: -; D gene: TRBD1; J gene: TRBJ2-5; V gene: TRBV7-2
CDR3 protein: CASRPTGGSGELFF; CDR3 DNA: TGTGCCAGCAGGCCGACAGGGGGATCCGGGGAGCTGTTTTTT; clone size: -; D gene: TRBD1; J gene: TRBJ2-2; V gene: TRBV7-2
CDR3 protein: CASSLGVGKNIQYF; CDR3 DNA: TGTGCCAGCAGTTTGGGCGTAGGCAAAAACATTCAGTACTTC; clone size: -; D gene: -; J gene: TRBJ2-4; V gene: TRBV28
CDR3 protein: CASSLVRARSSGNTIYF; CDR3 DNA: TGCGCCAGCAGCTTGGTTAGGGCACGATCATCTGGAAACACCATATATTTT; clone size: -; D gene: -; J gene: TRBJ1-3; V gene: TRBV5-1
CDR3 protein: CASSGPINTGELFF; CDR3 DNA: TGTGCCAGTAGTGGGCCCATAAACACCGGGGAGCTGTTTTTT; clone size: -; D gene: -; J gene: TRBJ2-2; V gene: TRBV19
CDR3 protein: CASGPQGAGNIQYF; CDR3 DNA: TGTGCCAGCGGACCACAGGGGGCCGGAAACATTCAGTACTTC; clone size: -; D gene: TRBD1; J gene: TRBJ2-4; V gene: TRBV14
CDR3 protein: CASLGVFNYGYTF; CDR3 DNA: TGTGCCAGCCTAGGGGTGTTTAACTATGGCTACACCTTC; clone size: -; D gene: -; J gene: TRBJ1-2; V gene: TRBV6-5
CDR3 protein: CASSADRVETQYF; CDR3 DNA: TGTGCCAGCAGCGCCGACAGGGTAGAGACCCAGTACTTC; clone size: -; D gene: TRBD1; J gene: TRBJ2-5; V gene: TRBV5-4
CDR3 protein: CASSPTGNPNTEAFF; CDR3 DNA: TGTGCCAGCTCACCGACAGGAAACCCGAACACTGAAGCTTTCTTT; clone size: once; D gene: -; J gene: TRBJ1-1; V gene: TRBV18
CDR3 protein: CASSLGQGATKNIQYF; CDR3 DNA: TGTGCCAGCAGCTTAGGTCAGGGGGCGACCAAAAACATTCAGTACTTC; clone size: once; D gene: TRBD1; J gene: TRBJ2-4; V gene: TRBV7-6
CDR3 protein: CASSSSQYTEAFF; CDR3 DNA: TGTGCCAGCAGCTCAAGTCAGTACACTGAAGCTTTCTTT; clone size: -; D gene: -; J gene: TRBJ1-1; V gene: TRBV7-3
CDR3 protein: CASKVGTSAYEQFF; CDR3 DNA: TGTGCCAGCAAAGTCGGGACTAGCGCCTATGAGCAGTTCTTC; clone size: -; D gene: TRBD2; J gene: TRBJ2-1; V gene: TRBV2
CDR3 protein: CASSLRLAGGQYTGELFF; CDR3 DNA: TGTGCCAGCAGCCTCCGGCTAGCGGGGGGCCAATACACCGGGGAGCTGTTTTTT; clone size: -; D gene: TRBD2; J gene: TRBJ2-2; V gene: TRBV5-5
CDR3 protein: CASRDSSTEAFF; CDR3 DNA: TGCGCCAGCAGGGACAGTTCCACTGAAGCTTTCTTT; clone size: -; D gene: -; J gene: TRBJ1-1; V gene: TRBV10-2
CDR3 protein: CAWSEQAGPNQPQHF; CDR3 DNA: TGTGCCTGGAGTGAGCAGGCAGGACCCAATCAGCCCCAGCATTTT; clone size: -; D gene: -; J gene: TRBJ1-5; V gene: TRBV30
CDR3 protein: CASSFFSSPQNRGPGNTIYF; CDR3 DNA: TGTGCCAGCAGCTTTTTTTCCTCTCCCCAAAACAGGGGGCCCGGAAACACCATATATTTT; clone size: -; D gene: TRBD1; J gene: TRBJ1-3; V gene: TRBV7-8
CDR3 protein: CASSSYFANTGELFF; CDR3 DNA: TGTGCCAGCAGTTCGTACTTCGCGAACACCGGGGAGCTGTTTTTT; clone size: -; D gene: -; J gene: TRBJ2-2; V gene: TRBV6-5
CDR3 protein: CASSLVSLSAGELFF; CDR3 DNA: TGTGCCAGCAGCTTAGTCTCCCTATCCGCCGGGGAGCTGTTTTTT; clone size: -; D gene: -; J gene: TRBJ2-2; V gene: TRBV11-2
CDR3 protein: CASSLTGESYNEQFF; CDR3 DNA: TGTGCCAGCAGCTTAACAGGGGAGTCCTACAATGAGCAGTTCTTC; clone size: -; D gene: TRBD1; J gene: TRBJ2-1; V gene: TRBV5-4
CDR3 protein: CASSETSQETQYF; CDR3 DNA: TGTGCCAGCAGCGAGACAAGCCAAGAGACCCAGTACTTC; clone size: few; D gene: -; J gene: TRBJ2-5; V gene: TRBV4-2
CDR3 protein: CASNADSMNTEAFF; CDR3 DNA: TGTGCCAGCAATGCGGACAGCATGAACACTGAAGCTTTCTTT; clone size: -; D gene: -; J gene: TRBJ1-1; V gene: TRBV28
CDR3 protein: CASSPAGGDQPQHF; CDR3 DNA: TGTGCCAGCAGTCCCGCAGGGGGCGATCAGCCCCAGCATTTT; clone size: -; D gene: TRBD1; J gene: TRBJ1-5; V gene: TRBV6-5
CDR3 protein: CASRFPGTGTHEQYF; CDR3 DNA: TGTGCCAGCAGGTTCCCCGGGACAGGGACCCACGAGCAGTACTTC; clone size: -; D gene: TRBD1; J gene: TRBJ2-7; V gene: TRBV28